Following are 9 T cell receptor beta chains from one sample sequenced in a study of CD8 T cells in ankylosing spondylitis. TCRdb redid the calling of the 5' RACE reads with MiXCR, one entry per CDR3 protein. The sample holds some 270,000 distinct CDR3 sequences, more than 25% seen once. The specimen was blood, either unsorted or a sorted T cell fraction (not recorded which). The receptors come from a male donor with ankylosing spondylitis or in good health (not recorded which).

The V call is TRBV7-9, the J call TRBJ1-1; D is possibly TRBD1 (5 bases). The V end lost 5 bases, the J end lost 0 bases, and 13 bases lay between the germline ends. This CDR3 has 15 residues. CDR1 and CDR2 (germline): SEHNR, FQNEAQ (reference sequence). CDR3 DNA sequence: TGTGCCAGCAGCCCACGGGGCGGTGTGAACACTGAAGCTTTCTTT. It specifies CASSPRGGVNTEAFF.

Concerning this clonotype itself: The germline gene is not matched at one end of the junction; a read error may be the cause. This chain joins TRBV7-8 and TRBJ2-6, with D tentatively TRBD1 (5 bases). The CDR3 consists of 20 residues. In germline, CDR1 is SGHVS, CDR2 FQNEAQ. The CDR3 region is CASRLGVPGNFTSGANVLTF. CDR3 nucleotide sequence: TGTGCCAGCAGATTAGGAGTCCCAGGGAATTTCACCTCTGGGGCCAACGTCCTGACTTTC.

This clonotype was found a few times. This chain links TRBV20-1 with TRBJ1-2; D remains ambiguous. From germline, CDR1 is DFQATT and CDR2 SNEGSKA (reference sequence). The germline V and J ends were trimmed by 1 base and 6 bases, with 9 bases remaining between them. This CDR3 has 12 amino acids. In DNA, the CDR3 is TGCAGTGCTAGAGTCACCGTGGATGGCTACACCTTC. Its protein is CSARVTVDGYTF.

There are many counts of this clonotype. The chain uses TRBV12-3 or TRBV12-4 and TRBJ2-1, with D tentatively TRBD1 (6 bases). With 6 bases removed from V and 7 bases from J, the gap between germline ends came to 16 bases. The CDR3 extends over 14 amino acids. In DNA form, the CDR3 reads TGTGCCAGCAGCCGAAATGGGGGCCGGAATGAGCAGTTCTTC. Protein: CASSRNGGRNEQFF.

The chain links TRBV29-1 to TRBJ2-3, with TRBD2 matching over 9 bases. Germline CDR1 is SQVTM and CDR2 is ANQGSEA. The CDR3 contains 17 residues. Trimming took 6 bases from V and 0 from J; bases not matched to a gene: 13. CDR3 protein: CSVVNPIAGASTDTQYF. In DNA, the CDR3 is TGCAGCGTCGTAAACCCGATAGCGGGGGCTAGCACAGATACGCAGTATTTT.

V is TRBV6-5 and J is TRBJ2-5, with D possibly called TRBD1 or TRBD2 (7 bases each). The CDR3 spans 16 residues. Germline V CDR1 and CDR2: MNHEY, SVGAGI. Trimming removed 2 bases from V and 5 bases from J, with 18 bases in between. The CDR3 DNA reads as TGTGCCAGCAGTTACCCACAGGGGATCGGGGGGGAGACCCAGTACTTC. As protein: CASSYPQGIGGETQYF.

This clonotype has just a few counts. V and J are TRBV7-2 and TRBJ2-5; 9 bases line up with TRBD1. Losses at the gene ends were 5 bases for V and 1 base for J; bases not matched to a gene: 2. CDR1 is SGHTA, CDR2 FQGNSA, per germline. There are 14 residues in the CDR3. CDR3: CASSRDRVQETQYF. CDR3 nucleotide sequence: TGTGCCAGCAGCAGGGACAGGGTCCAAGAGACCCAGTACTTC.

The genes are TRBV28 and TRBJ1-5; D is perhaps TRBD1 (5 bases). V lost 5 bases to trimming and J lost 3 bases, with 14 bases between them. CDR1 and CDR2 (germline): MDHEN, SYDVKM. There are 15 residues in the CDR3. Here the CDR3 DNA reads TGTGCCAGCAGTGGAGATTCAGGGTACAATCAGCCCCAGCATTTT. It is translated as CASSGDSGYNQPQHF.

This rearrangement joins TRBV5-5 to TRBJ2-7; a weak D match, TRBD1 (6 bases). Germline V gene lookup returns CDR1 SGHKS and CDR2 YYEKEE (reference sequence). This CDR3 region has 16 residues. The ends were cut back, 4 bases at V and 1 base at J, with 18 bases in the middle. Here the CDR3 reads CASSTRDTGGSYEQYF. Written as DNA, the CDR3 is TGTGCCAGCAGCACGAGGGACACCGGTGGGTCCTACGAGCAGTACTTC.